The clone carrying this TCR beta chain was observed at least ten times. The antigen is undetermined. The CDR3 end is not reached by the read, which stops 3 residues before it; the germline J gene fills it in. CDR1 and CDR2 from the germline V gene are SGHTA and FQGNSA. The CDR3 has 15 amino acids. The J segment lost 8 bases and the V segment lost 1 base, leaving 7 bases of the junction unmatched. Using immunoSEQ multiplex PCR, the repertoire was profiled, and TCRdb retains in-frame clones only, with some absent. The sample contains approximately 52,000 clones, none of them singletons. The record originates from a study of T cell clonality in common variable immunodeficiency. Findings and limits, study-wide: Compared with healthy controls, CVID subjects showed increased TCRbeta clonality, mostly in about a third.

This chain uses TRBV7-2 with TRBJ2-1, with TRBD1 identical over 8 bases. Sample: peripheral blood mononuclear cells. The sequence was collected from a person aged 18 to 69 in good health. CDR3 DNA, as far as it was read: TGTGCCAGCAGCTTAGTACAGGGGGAGATCGATGAG. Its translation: CASSLVQGEIDE. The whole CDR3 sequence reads CASSLVQGEIDEQFF.